A selection of T cell receptor beta chains follows, all from one sample in a study of T cell clonotyping in hematopoietic cell transplantation. Data came from immunoSEQ multiplex PCR; TCRdb stores just in-frame clones and leaves some out. The table records about 9,400 clones, almost 80% of them present only once. The sequencing used PBMCs, collected 180 days after allogeneic stem cell transplant. These receptors were taken from a male patient in his thirties or forties who had an allogeneic stem cell transplant from a related donor, so the T cells may come from the graft donor. Some clones in this sample may be carry-over from other donors' samples. Both conserved end residues are part of each CDR3. The D gene is left open where the match is weak. Only some rows state a clone size, as once, few, many or a class for expanded clones.

cdr3_nt: TGTGCCAGCAGTTTGGGGACGAGGGGGTCGGAAAAACTGTTTTTT; cdr3_aa: CASSLGTRGSEKLFF; v_call: TRBV27; d_call: .; clone_size: .; j_call: TRBJ1-4
cdr3_nt: TGTGCCAGCAGGGAAGGAAATTCACCCCTCCACTTT; cdr3_aa: CASREGNSPLHF; v_call: TRBV7-8; d_call: .; clone_size: .; j_call: TRBJ1-6
cdr3_nt: TGTGCCATCAGTGAATACAGGGAAGAGACCCAGTACTTC; cdr3_aa: CAISEYREETQYF; v_call: TRBV10-3; d_call: .; clone_size: .; j_call: TRBJ2-5
cdr3_nt: TGCGCCAGCAGCTCGGACGGATCCTCTGGAAACACCATATATTTT; cdr3_aa: CASSSDGSSGNTIYF; v_call: TRBV5-1; d_call: .; clone_size: .; j_call: TRBJ1-3
cdr3_nt: TGTGCCTGGAGGGGGATTAGCAATCAGCCCCAGCATTTT; cdr3_aa: CAWRGISNQPQHF; v_call: TRBV30; d_call: .; clone_size: once; j_call: TRBJ1-5
cdr3_nt: TGTGCCAGCAGCCCGCGGACAGGGTCGAGGGGGACTGAAGCTTTCTTT; cdr3_aa: CASSPRTGSRGTEAFF; v_call: TRBV7-2; d_call: TRBD1; clone_size: .; j_call: TRBJ1-1
cdr3_nt: TGTGCCAGCAGTTACAACGGGGTAAGAGGCAATCAGCCCCAGCATTTT; cdr3_aa: CASSYNGVRGNQPQHF; v_call: TRBV6-5; d_call: .; clone_size: .; j_call: TRBJ1-5
cdr3_nt: TGTGCCAGCAGCTCCCGTCCTAGCGGGGGGCGTAGCGGGGAGCTGTTTTTT; cdr3_aa: CASSSRPSGGRSGELFF; v_call: TRBV7-2; d_call: TRBD2; clone_size: .; j_call: TRBJ2-2
cdr3_nt: TGTGCCAGCAGCTTAGCCCCCGACCTTAATTATAATTCACCCCTCCACTTT; cdr3_aa: CASSLAPDLNYNSPLHF; v_call: TRBV7-9; d_call: .; clone_size: .; j_call: TRBJ1-6
cdr3_nt: TGTGCCAGCAGCTTCCCAGGGGGCTACGAGCAGTACTTC; cdr3_aa: CASSFPGGYEQYF; v_call: TRBV5-5; d_call: TRBD1; clone_size: .; j_call: TRBJ2-7
cdr3_nt: TGCGCCAGCAACAGCTTAATTGGACAGGGGAACACTGAAGCTTTCTTT; cdr3_aa: CASNSLIGQGNTEAFF; v_call: TRBV4-1; d_call: TRBD1; clone_size: .; j_call: TRBJ1-1
cdr3_nt: TGTGCCAGCAGCGCATACCGGGACAGTGGCACAGATACGCAGTATTTT; cdr3_aa: CASSAYRDSGTDTQYF; v_call: TRBV13; d_call: TRBD1; clone_size: .; j_call: TRBJ2-3
cdr3_nt: TGCGCCAGCAGCTTGGGCAACTGGACTAGCGGGGCACAAGAGACCCAGTACTTC; cdr3_aa: CASSLGNWTSGAQETQYF; v_call: TRBV5-1; d_call: TRBD2; clone_size: .; j_call: TRBJ2-5
cdr3_nt: TGTGCCAGCAGCCAAGTCGGGGCAGACTATGGCTACACCTTC; cdr3_aa: CASSQVGADYGYTF; v_call: TRBV4-2; d_call: .; clone_size: .; j_call: TRBJ1-2
cdr3_nt: TGTGCCAGCAGTCTACCTAGCGGGGGGGCCCCCTCATACACAGATACGCAGTATTTT; cdr3_aa: CASSLPSGGAPSYTDTQYF; v_call: TRBV28; d_call: TRBD2; clone_size: .; j_call: TRBJ2-3
cdr3_nt: TGTGCCTGGAGTGTAATGCGAAGGGGAGCCGGGGAGCTGTTTTTT; cdr3_aa: CAWSVMRRGAGELFF; v_call: TRBV30; d_call: .; clone_size: .; j_call: TRBJ2-2
cdr3_nt: TGCAGCGTTGATCGCGTCGGGCAGGGAACTGAAGCTTTCTTT; cdr3_aa: CSVDRVGQGTEAFF; v_call: TRBV29-1; d_call: .; clone_size: .; j_call: TRBJ1-1
cdr3_nt: TGTGCCAGCAAGGGATACAATGAGCAGTTCTTC; cdr3_aa: CASKGYNEQFF; v_call: TRBV2; d_call: .; clone_size: .; j_call: TRBJ2-1
cdr3_nt: TGTGCCAGCAGCGTATCGTCTACTCCCCGCGGAGATACGCAGTATTTT; cdr3_aa: CASSVSSTPRGDTQYF; v_call: TRBV9; d_call: .; clone_size: .; j_call: TRBJ2-3
cdr3_nt: TGTGCCAGTAGTCCCGGGGGACTAGGTTCCTACGAGCAGTACTTC; cdr3_aa: CASSPGGLGSYEQYF; v_call: TRBV19; d_call: TRBD2; clone_size: few; j_call: TRBJ2-7
cdr3_nt: TGTGCCAGCAGCCGGGACAGGGTCTCTCTTGGGCAGCCCCAGCATTTT; cdr3_aa: CASSRDRVSLGQPQHF; v_call: TRBV4-2; d_call: TRBD1; clone_size: .; j_call: TRBJ1-5
cdr3_nt: TGTGCCAGCAGCTTGATCACTGAGACCCAGTACTTC; cdr3_aa: CASSLITETQYF; v_call: TRBV5-6; d_call: .; clone_size: .; j_call: TRBJ2-5
cdr3_nt: TGTGCCAGCAAGGCGCGAGCGAATGAGCAGTTCTTC; cdr3_aa: CASKARANEQFF; v_call: TRBV6-6; d_call: .; clone_size: .; j_call: TRBJ2-1
cdr3_nt: TGTGCCAGCAGCCGAAGCAGGGGGCACCCTGGAAACACCATATATTTT; cdr3_aa: CASSRSRGHPGNTIYF; v_call: TRBV14; d_call: TRBD1; clone_size: once; j_call: TRBJ1-3
cdr3_nt: TGTGCCAGCAGAATCGGGGGGTCCGCCGGGGAGCTGTTTTTT; cdr3_aa: CASRIGGSAGELFF; v_call: TRBV28; d_call: TRBD2; clone_size: .; j_call: TRBJ2-2
cdr3_nt: TGCGCCAGCCTTTCCCAGGGGTGGGGGGGACTCTCAGATACGCAGTATTTT; cdr3_aa: CASLSQGWGGLSDTQYF; v_call: TRBV10-1; d_call: .; clone_size: once; j_call: TRBJ2-3
cdr3_nt: TGTGCCAGCAGTCCCGGGACTAATAATTCACCCCTCCACTTT; cdr3_aa: CASSPGTNNSPLHF; v_call: TRBV5-5; d_call: .; clone_size: few; j_call: TRBJ1-6
cdr3_nt: TGCGCCAGCAGCTTGCGACCAGCGGGCGGCAATGAGCAGTTCTTC; cdr3_aa: CASSLRPAGGNEQFF; v_call: TRBV5-1; d_call: .; clone_size: .; j_call: TRBJ2-1
cdr3_nt: TGTGCCAGCAAGAGGGACAGGGGATCCGGGGAGCTGTTTTTT; cdr3_aa: CASKRDRGSGELFF; v_call: TRBV11-3; d_call: TRBD1; clone_size: .; j_call: TRBJ2-2
cdr3_nt: TGTGCCAGCAGTTTATGGGGGACAGGGGCGAACTACGAGCAGTACTTC; cdr3_aa: CASSLWGTGANYEQYF; v_call: TRBV28; d_call: TRBD1; clone_size: .; j_call: TRBJ2-7
cdr3_nt: TGTGCCAGCAGCGTAGATCAGCTCAATGAGCAGTTCTTC; cdr3_aa: CASSVDQLNEQFF; v_call: TRBV9; d_call: .; clone_size: .; j_call: TRBJ2-1
cdr3_nt: TGTGCCAGCCCCGACTCGCTTTGTAATGAGCAGTTCTTC; cdr3_aa: CASPDSLCNEQFF; v_call: TRBV27; d_call: .; clone_size: .; j_call: TRBJ2-1
cdr3_nt: TGTGCCAGCAGTCCCCCTGGGACAGTAACCGAGCAGTACTTC; cdr3_aa: CASSPPGTVTEQYF; v_call: TRBV7-9; d_call: TRBD1; clone_size: .; j_call: TRBJ2-7
cdr3_nt: TGTGCCAGCAGCCAAGACTTCAGTCTTATATTAAATGAGCAGTTCTTC; cdr3_aa: CASSQDFSLILNEQFF; v_call: TRBV14; d_call: .; clone_size: .; j_call: TRBJ2-1
cdr3_nt: TGTGCCTGGACCGCCCGGGGAGAAAAACTGTTTTTT; cdr3_aa: CAWTARGEKLFF; v_call: TRBV30; d_call: .; clone_size: .; j_call: TRBJ1-4
cdr3_nt: TGTGCCAGCACGGCTTACGGTGAAAAACTGTTTTTT; cdr3_aa: CASTAYGEKLFF; v_call: TRBV27; d_call: .; clone_size: .; j_call: TRBJ1-4
cdr3_nt: TGTGCCTGGAGTGTACGGGCCAAGGGCGAGCAGTACTTC; cdr3_aa: CAWSVRAKGEQYF; v_call: TRBV30; d_call: .; clone_size: .; j_call: TRBJ2-7
cdr3_nt: TGTGCCAGTAGTGTAAGGGCCAGTCAATACAGGTTGGCGTTTGGCTACACCTTC; cdr3_aa: CASSVRASQYRLAFGYTF; v_call: TRBV19; d_call: .; clone_size: .; j_call: TRBJ1-2
cdr3_nt: TGTGCCAGCAGCGTAGCTTTTGGACTTACCTCTGGAAACACCATATATTTT; cdr3_aa: CASSVAFGLTSGNTIYF; v_call: TRBV9; d_call: .; clone_size: .; j_call: TRBJ1-3
cdr3_nt: TGTGCCAGCACCTACGGGGGGGGCTTATATGGCTACACCTTC; cdr3_aa: CASTYGGGLYGYTF; v_call: TRBV6-5; d_call: .; clone_size: .; j_call: TRBJ1-2
cdr3_nt: TGTGCCAGCAGCCGACGCTCGTGGGGAGGAAGTCAGCCCCAGCATTTT; cdr3_aa: CASSRRSWGGSQPQHF; v_call: TRBV7-2; d_call: .; clone_size: .; j_call: TRBJ1-5
cdr3_nt: TGTGCCAGCAGCTCAGCCCCGGGACAGTATGATTCCGGGGAGCTGTTTTTT; cdr3_aa: CASSSAPGQYDSGELFF; v_call: TRBV7-2; d_call: TRBD1; clone_size: .; j_call: TRBJ2-2
cdr3_nt: TGTGCCAGCAGTGACGGTCAGGGATGGGATACGCAGTATTTT; cdr3_aa: CASSDGQGWDTQYF; v_call: TRBV2; d_call: .; clone_size: .; j_call: TRBJ2-3
cdr3_nt: TGTGCCAGCAGTCCTCCGGGCCCCCCTAGGTGGACCTTC; cdr3_aa: CASSPPGPPRWTF; v_call: TRBV6-5; d_call: .; clone_size: .; j_call: TRBJ1-2
cdr3_nt: TGTGCCAGCAGCCCTCGTGCGGTCAGGTCCTACAATGAGCAGTTCTTC; cdr3_aa: CASSPRAVRSYNEQFF; v_call: TRBV11-3; d_call: .; clone_size: .; j_call: TRBJ2-1
cdr3_nt: TGTGCCAGCAGTTACGGGCAGAACACAGATACGCAGTATTTT; cdr3_aa: CASSYGQNTDTQYF; v_call: TRBV6-6; d_call: .; clone_size: .; j_call: TRBJ2-3
cdr3_nt: TGCGCCAGCAGCGAACAGACAGGGAACCAAGAGACCCAGTACTTC; cdr3_aa: CASSEQTGNQETQYF; v_call: TRBV5-1; d_call: TRBD1; clone_size: .; j_call: TRBJ2-5
cdr3_nt: TGTGCCAGCAGCCCGGGGACAGGGAGTCCGTACTATGGCTACACCTTC; cdr3_aa: CASSPGTGSPYYGYTF; v_call: TRBV5-6; d_call: TRBD1; clone_size: .; j_call: TRBJ1-2